The source of this T cell receptor beta chain is a study of CD8+ T cells in alopecia areata. RNA was isolated and reverse transcribed to cDNA, the sequencing template. Profiled with immunoSEQ multiplex PCR; TCRdb holds only in-frame clones, not every one. Found here are roughly 250,000 clones, under 70% of them singletons; the top ten hold more than 0.95%. The material sequenced was CD4+ T cells sorted from blood, taken at week 0. The sequence was obtained from a human donor with alopecia areata.

For the CDR3, the DNA is TGCGCCAGCAGCTTTCTCAATGAGCAGTTCTTC. It yields the protein CASSFLNEQFF. This sequence joins TRBV5-1 and TRBJ2-1; D call uncertain. V lost 2 bases and J lost 6, with 3 bases in between. Germline loops: CDR1 SGHRS, CDR2 YFSETQ. The CDR3 has 11 amino acids.